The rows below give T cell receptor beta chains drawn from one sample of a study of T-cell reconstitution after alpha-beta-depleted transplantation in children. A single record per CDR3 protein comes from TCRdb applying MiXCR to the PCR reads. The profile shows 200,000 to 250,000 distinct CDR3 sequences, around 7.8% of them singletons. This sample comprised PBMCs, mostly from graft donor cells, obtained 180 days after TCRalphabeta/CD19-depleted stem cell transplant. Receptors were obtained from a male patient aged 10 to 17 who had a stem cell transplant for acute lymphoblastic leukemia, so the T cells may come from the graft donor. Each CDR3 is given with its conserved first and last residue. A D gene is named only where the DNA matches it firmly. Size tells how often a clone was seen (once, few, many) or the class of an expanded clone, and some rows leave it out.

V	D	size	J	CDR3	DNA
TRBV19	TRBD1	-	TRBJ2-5	CASSIPGQGVETQYF	TGTGCCAGTAGTATCCCGGGACAGGGGGTGGAGACCCAGTACTTC
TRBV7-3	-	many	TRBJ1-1	CASSATGGQNTEAFF	TGTGCCAGCAGCGCAACCGGGGGACAGAACACTGAAGCTTTCTTT
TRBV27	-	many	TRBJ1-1	CASRRPREGTEAFF	TGTGCCAGCAGGCGGCCAAGGGAGGGGACTGAAGCTTTCTTT
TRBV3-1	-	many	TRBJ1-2	CASSQEASPRGGYTF	TGTGCCAGCAGCCAAGAGGCCAGCCCAAGAGGTGGCTACACCTTC
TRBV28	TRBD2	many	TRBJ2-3	CASSLFTLSGRVDTQYF	TGTGCCAGCAGTTTATTCACCCTTAGCGGGAGGGTTGATACGCAGTATTTT
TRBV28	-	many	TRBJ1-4	CASSFPRTANEKLFF	TGTGCCAGCAGTTTTCCCCGGACGGCTAATGAAAAACTGTTTTTT
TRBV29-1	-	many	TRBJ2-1	CSVEDGYNEQFF	TGCAGCGTTGAAGATGGGTACAATGAGCAGTTCTTC
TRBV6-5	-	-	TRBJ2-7	CASSYSIPLVYEQYF	TGTGCCAGCAGTTACTCGATTCCCCTCGTCTACGAGCAGTACTTC
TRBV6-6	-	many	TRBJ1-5	CASRGMNQPQHF	TGTGCCAGCAGGGGGATGAATCAGCCCCAGCATTTT
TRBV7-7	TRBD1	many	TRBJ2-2	CASSLTGGRGELFF	TGTGCCAGCAGTCTGACAGGGGGCAGAGGGGAGCTGTTTTTT
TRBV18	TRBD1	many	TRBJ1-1	CASSPEYRGRFEAFF	TGTGCCAGCTCACCAGAGTACAGGGGACGATTCGAAGCTTTCTTT